Listed below are T cell receptor beta chains from one sample, sequenced in a study of T-cell reconstitution after alpha-beta-depleted transplantation in children. A single record per CDR3 protein comes from TCRdb applying MiXCR to the PCR reads. The repertoire has 450,000 to 600,000 distinct CDR3 sequences, 30% to 35% of them found once; the top ten carry 2% to 3%. This sample comprised PBMCs from the stem cell graft donor, obtained from the stem cell graft. All receptors come from a human donor who donated a stem cell graft to a child with aplastic anemia. Both conserved end residues are part of each CDR3. D genes are given only for firm matches. Expanded clones get a size class; other rows say once, few or many, or leave the size out.

v_call,j_call,clone_size,d_call,cdr3_nt,cdr3_aa
TRBV5-1,TRBJ2-5,.,TRBD2,TGCGCCAGCAGTTCCCAGCCAGCGGGGCAAGAAGAGACCCAGTACTTC,CASSSQPAGQEETQYF
TRBV6-5,TRBJ2-7,few,.,TGTGCCAGCAGTTACTCGATGGCCAGGGCGACTCAGTACTTC,CASSYSMARATQYF
TRBV9,TRBJ1-1,.,.,TGTGCCAGCAGCGCCGCGACAGCCAACACTGAAGCTTTCTTT,CASSAATANTEAFF
TRBV4-3,TRBJ1-4,few,TRBD1,TGCGCCAGCAGCGCAAACAGGGGTTGGTACAATGAAAAACTGTTTTTT,CASSANRGWYNEKLFF
TRBV7-2,TRBJ2-4,.,.,TGTGCCAGCAGCTTATATACGGGGCGCCTGGGCATTCAGTACTTC,CASSLYTGRLGIQYF
TRBV20-1,TRBJ2-2,.,.,TGCAGTGCCACCGCGGTGATAAACACCGGGGAGCTGTTTTTT,CSATAVINTGELFF
TRBV14,TRBJ2-6,few,.,TGTGCCAGCAGCGTGGGGGTCTCTGGGGCCAACGTCCTGACTTTC,CASSVGVSGANVLTF
TRBV6-1,TRBJ2-7,.,TRBD2,TGTGCCAGCAGTGACCGGGACGGGGGGTTCTACGAGCAGTACTTC,CASSDRDGGFYEQYF
TRBV6-5,TRBJ2-1,.,.,TGTGCCAGCAGTTACTCGAAGGTTGGGCGGGGTGGTGAGCAGTTCTTC,CASSYSKVGRGGEQFF
TRBV20-1,TRBJ2-2,.,TRBD2,TGCAGTGCTCCTATAGCGGGGATGAACACCGGGGAGCTGTTTTTT,CSAPIAGMNTGELFF
TRBV28,TRBJ2-1,.,.,TGTGCCAGCAGTAAAAGACAGGGGTCGGGGGGCAATGAGCAGTTCTTC,CASSKRQGSGGNEQFF
TRBV6-5,TRBJ2-2,.,.,TGTGCCAGCAGTCCCTGGACTAACACCGGGGAGCTGTTTTTT,CASSPWTNTGELFF
TRBV28,TRBJ1-2,.,.,TGTGCCAGCAGGGCCACAGGCGGCTATGGCTACACCTTC,CASRATGGYGYTF
TRBV4-3,TRBJ1-1,few,.,TGCGCCAGCAGCCAAATACAAGGGACTGAAGCTTTCTTT,CASSQIQGTEAFF
TRBV18,TRBJ2-5,.,.,TGTGCCAGCTCATCCGGGGTTCTCCAAGAGACCCAGTACTTC,CASSSGVLQETQYF
TRBV29-1,TRBJ1-1,few,.,TGCAGCGTTGCTTACGGCTCGATGGGCACTGAAGCTTTCTTT,CSVAYGSMGTEAFF
TRBV6-2/TRBV6-3,TRBJ2-2,few,TRBD2,TGTGCCACCACGACTAGCGGGAGAAGTAACACCGGGGAGCTGTTTTTT,CATTTSGRSNTGELFF
TRBV7-9,TRBJ1-1,few,.,TGTGCCAGCAGCTCTGGTGGGAGCATGAACACTGAAGCTTTCTTT,CASSSGGSMNTEAFF
TRBV7-2,TRBJ2-7,many,TRBD2,TGTGCCAGCAGCCGTAGCGGGAGTCCCTACGAGCAGTACTTC,CASSRSGSPYEQYF
TRBV11-2,TRBJ2-1,.,.,TGTGCCAGCAGCCTACAGAGAAGCTCCTACAATGAGCAGTTCTTC,CASSLQRSSYNEQFF
TRBV12-3/TRBV12-4,TRBJ1-1,.,TRBD1,TGTGCCAGCACCCTCACAGGGGTTACTGAAGCTTTCTTT,CASTLTGVTEAFF
TRBV24-1,TRBJ2-1,.,.,TGTGCCACCAGTGATTCCGGAAACAGGGTCCCCTACAATGAGCAGTTCTTC,CATSDSGNRVPYNEQFF
TRBV28,TRBJ1-1,few,.,TGTGCCAGCAGTTTGCCGGGACTTTTCACTGAAGCTTTCTTT,CASSLPGLFTEAFF
TRBV4-3,TRBJ2-1,.,TRBD1,TGCGCCAGCAGCCATACTACCGGGACAGGGGACAATGAGCAGTTCTTC,CASSHTTGTGDNEQFF
TRBV4-3,TRBJ2-1,few,.,TGCGCCAGCTCTGGACTCGCGTCCAGGAATGAGCAGTTCTTC,CASSGLASRNEQFF
TRBV15,TRBJ2-6,.,.,TGTGCCACCAGCAGAGGTCATGGGCTGGGCGGGGCCAACGTCCTGACTTTC,CATSRGHGLGGANVLTF
TRBV29-1,TRBJ2-6,.,.,TGCAGCGTTGAAGAAGCGACGGAGACATCCTCTGGGGCCAACGTCCTGACTTTC,CSVEEATETSSGANVLTF
TRBV7-9,TRBJ2-5,.,TRBD2,TGTGCCAGCAGCCCCCGGCTAGCGGAGACCCTCCAAGAGACCCAGTACTTC,CASSPRLAETLQETQYF
TRBV4-3,TRBJ1-1,.,.,TGCGCCAGCAGCCTCCCAGGGGCCACTGAAGCTTTCTTT,CASSLPGATEAFF
TRBV12-3/TRBV12-4,TRBJ2-1,few,.,TGTGCCAGCAGTAACTGGCTCACGAGTGGCTACAATGAGCAGTTCTTC,CASSNWLTSGYNEQFF
TRBV6-5,TRBJ1-1,.,.,TGTGCCAGCAGTTTCACGCCGGAACGAGGAGCTGAAGCTTTCTTT,CASSFTPERGAEAFF
TRBV6-1,TRBJ1-4,few,.,TGTGCCAGCATGAACCATAGGACTAATGAAAAACTGTTTTTT,CASMNHRTNEKLFF
TRBV6-1,TRBJ2-5,few,TRBD1,TGTGCCAGCAGACGAACAGGGGGCGGGGAGACCCAGTACTTC,CASRRTGGGETQYF
TRBV27,TRBJ2-7,.,.,TGTGCCAGCAGATCCTTCCGATCGGGACAATCCTACGAGCAGTACTTC,CASRSFRSGQSYEQYF
TRBV12-3/TRBV12-4,TRBJ1-5,.,TRBD1,TGTGCCAGCAGTTTACGAACAGGGGATCGTCAGCCCCAGCATTTT,CASSLRTGDRQPQHF
TRBV29-1,TRBJ2-5,.,.,TGCAGCGTTGAAGCAGAGTACCAAGAGACCCAGTACTTC,CSVEAEYQETQYF
TRBV20-1,TRBJ1-2,few,.,TGCAGTGCTGGGGATCCCAGCTATGGCTACACCTTC,CSAGDPSYGYTF
TRBV3-1,TRBJ2-2,.,TRBD1,TGTGCCAGCAGCCAATTTACAGGGGGCGCCGCCGGGGAGCTGTTTTTT,CASSQFTGGAAGELFF
TRBV6-1,TRBJ1-2,.,.,TGTGCCAGCAGTGAACGAGGATATGGCTACACCTTC,CASSERGYGYTF
TRBV6-1,TRBJ1-3,.,.,TGTGCCAGCAGTCCTCCCCCAGGGTCTACGACTGGAAACACCATATATTTT,CASSPPPGSTTGNTIYF
TRBV20-1,TRBJ2-1,few,.,TGCAGTGCTAGCTGGCGGAATGAGCAGTTCTTC,CSASWRNEQFF
TRBV12-3/TRBV12-4,TRBJ1-1,many,TRBD1,TGTGCCAGCAGTTTGGGACAGGGGCACACTGAAGCTTTCTTT,CASSLGQGHTEAFF
TRBV11-3,TRBJ1-1,.,TRBD1,TGTGCCAGCAGCTCGTACGACAGGGATGAAGGACGCACTGAAGCTTTCTTT,CASSSYDRDEGRTEAFF
TRBV20-1,TRBJ2-4,.,TRBD1,TGCAGTGCTGGCGGGACAGGGAGTAAAAACATTCAGTACTTC,CSAGGTGSKNIQYF
TRBV28,TRBJ2-5,.,TRBD1,TGTGCCAGCAGTCCAGGACAGGGCTTCGAGACCCAGTACTTC,CASSPGQGFETQYF
TRBV20-1,TRBJ2-7,few,.,TGCAGTGTGGATCAAAGCGGTTACTCCTACGAGCAGTACTTC,CSVDQSGYSYEQYF